These 23 T cell receptor beta chains came from one sample sequenced in a study of control samples from healthy donors and cancer patients. Data came from immunoSEQ multiplex PCR; TCRdb stores just in-frame clones and leaves some out. The sample records tens of thousands of clones, 89% being singletons. What was sequenced was PBMCs. The receptors shown here come from a woman aged 45-59 years with colorectal cancer.

The V and J genes are TRBV3-1 (or the pseudogene TRBV3-2) and TRBJ2-1, with no clear D. Germline V gives CDR1 LGHDT, CDR2 YNNKEL (reference sequence). This CDR3 comprises 15 residues. The ends were cut back, 4 bases at V and 0 bases at J, with 10 bases in the middle. The CDR3 here is CASSPDASSYNEQFF. The CDR3 nucleotides are TGTGCCAGCAGCCCCGACGCAAGCTCCTACAATGAGCAGTTCTTC.

The rearrangement uses TRBV6-2 or TRBV6-3 and TRBJ2-3, with TRBD1 matching 7 bases. V was pared by 2 bases and J by 7 bases, with 6 bases of the junction left unmatched. This CDR3 is 14 amino acids long. Germline V lookup: CDR1 MNHEY, CDR2 SVGEGT. CDR3 loop: CASSYPGQSYTQYF. CDR3 nucleotides: TGTGCCAGCAGTTACCCGGGACAGTCCTATACGCAGTATTTT.

The V call is TRBV5-5, the J call TRBJ1-2; D gene ambiguous. V lost 4 bases, J lost 5 bases, and 12 bases lay in between. Per the germline V gene, CDR1 is SGHKS and CDR2 is YYEKEE (reference sequence). This CDR3 region has 13 residues. CDR3 residues: CASSRSGGYGYTF. CDR3 DNA sequence: TGTGCCAGCAGCCGAAGTGGAGGGTATGGCTACACCTTC.

This chain joins TRBV18 and TRBJ2-1; D is perhaps TRBD1 (6 bases). Deletions cut 6 bases from V and 3 bases from J, with 18 bases between. Germline assignment: CDR1 KGHSH and CDR2 LQKENI. This CDR3 is 16 amino acids long. This CDR3 reads CASSRQATVLYNEQFF. The CDR3 bases are TGTGCCAGCTCCAGACAGGCCACAGTACTCTACAATGAGCAGTTCTTC.

This clone occurred a few times. The rearrangement links TRBV4-3 to TRBJ1-2; D may be TRBD1 (5 bases). The ends were cut back, 4 bases at V and 2 bases at J, with 14 bases in the middle. Germline V gene sequence: CDR1 LGHNA, CDR2 YSLEER. The length of the CDR3 is 15 residues. CDR3 in DNA: TGCGCCAGCAGCCCGAGCGGGGGGTACAACTATGGCTACACCTTC. Its translation: CASSPSGGYNYGYTF.

V and J are TRBV7-2 and TRBJ2-3; no clear D. Germline V gene lookup returns CDR1 SGHTA and CDR2 FQGNSA. The CDR3 loop spans 11 amino acids. V was cut by 1 base and J by 14 bases, with 10 bases left in between. The CDR3 here is CASSLGSARYF. CDR3 DNA sequence: TGTGCCAGCAGCTTAGGATCTGCCCGGTATTTT.

The chain has TRBV5-5 and TRBJ2-7, with D perhaps matching TRBD2 (5 bases). The germline gives CDR1 SGHKS, CDR2 YYEKEE (reference sequence). The CDR3 is made up of 13 amino acids. With 1 base removed from V and 3 bases from J, the gap between germline ends came to 8 bases. CDR3 residues: CASSLLGSYEQYV. The CDR3 region has the DNA TGTGCCAGCAGCTTGTTGGGGAGCTACGAGCAGTACGTC.

In its sample, this clone was seen a few times. This chain links TRBV19 with TRBJ1-5; 8 nucleotides match TRBD1. J was trimmed by 3 bases and V by 7 bases; bases with no gene match: 11. The CDR3 is made up of 16 amino acids. Germline-derived CDR1 and CDR2 are LNHDA and SQIVND (reference sequence). This chain's CDR3 is CASTTPGQVPNQPQHF. The DNA for the CDR3 is TGTGCCAGTACCACCCCGGGACAGGTACCCAATCAGCCCCAGCATTTT.

This sequence joins TRBV28 and TRBJ2-2; D ambiguous. The V end was cut by 4 bases, the J end by 4 bases, with 7 bases between. Germline CDR1 is MDHEN and CDR2 is SYDVKM. This CDR3 has 13 amino acids. The CDR3 spells CASSYAATGELFF. The CDR3 DNA sequence: TGTGCCAGCAGTTACGCAGCCACCGGGGAGCTGTTTTTT.

This chain connects TRBV7-2 to TRBJ1-1; possibly TRBD1 for D (5 bases). The CDR3 totals 13 residues. Trimming took 0 bases from V and 4 from J, leaving 6 bases between them. CDR1 is SGHTA, CDR2 FQGNSA, per germline. The chain's CDR3 is CASSLAGTTEAFF. DNA for the CDR3: TGTGCCAGCAGCTTAGCAGGGACCACTGAAGCTTTCTTT.

The rearrangement uses TRBV18 and TRBJ1-4; the match to TRBD1 covers 10 bases. Germline V gives CDR1 KGHSH, CDR2 LQKENI. With V trimmed by 3 bases and J by 0 bases, 7 bases remained unmatched. The CDR3 runs 18 residues. CDR3 DNA: TGTGCCAGCTCACCCGAATGGACAGGGGGAGCAACTAATGAAAAACTGTTTTTT. Translating gives CASSPEWTGGATNEKLFF.

The V gene is TRBV9, the J gene TRBJ2-1; no clear D gene. Germline CDR1 reads SGDLS; CDR2 reads YYNGEE. The V gene lost 0 bases and the J gene lost 13 bases, with 17 bases spanning the gap. This CDR3 contains 14 residues. CDR3 in amino acids: CASSVEAWKDVQFF. CDR3 coding DNA: TGTGCCAGCAGCGTAGAGGCTTGGAAGGACGTACAGTTCTTC.

The chain recombines TRBV5-1 with TRBJ1-6, with D possibly matching TRBD1 (5 bases). V shed 1 base and J shed 6 bases, with 8 bases lying between them. The CDR3 length is 14 residues. Germline V gives CDR1 SGHRS, CDR2 YFSETQ. CDR3 nucleotides: TGCGCCAGCAGCTTGACGGGACTTAATTCACCCCTCCACTTT. Translating gives CASSLTGLNSPLHF.

In nucleotides, the CDR3 is TGTGCCAGCAGTTTAGCGACTCAGCCCCAGCATTTT. It is translated as CASSLATQPQHF. This rearrangement joins TRBV28 to TRBJ1-5; no clear D gene. Trimming left V 2 bases short and J 6 bases short, with 5 bases between. Germline CDR1 MDHEN, CDR2 SYDVKM. CDR3 size: 12 residues.

The rearrangement uses TRBV3-1 (or the pseudogene TRBV3-2) and TRBJ2-5, with 9 bases matching TRBD2. This CDR3 has 16 residues. Germline V gene data show CDR1 as LGHDT and CDR2 as YNNKEL (reference sequence). V shed 8 bases and J 5 bases; nucleotides not matched to a gene: 15. CDR3 sequence reads: CASGSGWRGGRETQYF. As DNA, the CDR3 is TGTGCCAGCGGTTCCGGATGGCGGGGGGGTCGGGAGACCCAGTACTTC.

The V gene is TRBV2, the J gene TRBJ2-1; 8 positions agree with TRBD2. Unmatched junction bases numbered 16, after V lost 6 bases and J lost 6 bases. Germline V lookup: CDR1 SNHLY, CDR2 FYNNEI. The CDR3 consists of 17 residues. The CDR3 loop reads CASRDRKRGTGRNEQFF. In DNA, the CDR3 is TGTGCCAGCAGGGACCGGAAGCGGGGGACCGGTCGCAATGAGCAGTTCTTC.

CDR3 amino acids: CASSSRTGASILYGYTF. The CDR3 DNA follows: TGTGCCAGCAGTTCCCGGACAGGGGCTTCCATCCTTTATGGCTACACCTTC. J is TRBJ1-2 and V is TRBV6-2 or TRBV6-3, with 9 bases that match TRBD1. The CDR3 totals 17 residues. With V trimmed by 4 bases and J by 5 bases, 14 bases remained unmatched. CDR1 and CDR2 from the germline V gene are MNHEY and SVGEGT.

This rearrangement joins TRBV27 to TRBJ2-2; TRBD1 might be the D (5 bases). The CDR3 totals 12 residues. CDR1 is MNHEY and CDR2 is SMNVEV in the germline V gene (reference sequence). Trimming removed 7 bases from V and 5 bases from J, with 8 bases in between. The CDR3 nucleotides are TGTGCCAGCAAAGACAGTACCGGGGAGCTGTTTTTT. Translating it yields CASKDSTGELFF.

The genes are TRBV6-5 and TRBJ1-6; 8 bases line up with TRBD1. Germline V gene lookup returns CDR1 MNHEY and CDR2 SVGAGI. The CDR3 totals 15 residues. The junction had 3 bases not matched to a gene; V was cut back by 0 bases and J by 8 bases. The DNA for the CDR3 is TGTGCCAGCAGTTACTCGGCAGGGGGCCATTCACCCCTCCACTTT. Its translation: CASSYSAGGHSPLHF.

The chain is built from TRBV7-2 and TRBJ2-3; 13 positions match TRBD2. Losses at the gene ends were 4 bases for V and 2 bases for J; bases not matched to a gene: 12. The CDR3 spans 19 residues. Germline CDR1 SGHTA, CDR2 FQGNSA. The CDR3 DNA sequence: TGTGCCAGCAGCTCCCGACCTTGGACTAGCGGGGGACTCACAGATACGCAGTATTTT. Protein product: CASSSRPWTSGGLTDTQYF.

The chain couples TRBV6-2 or TRBV6-3 to TRBJ1-2; no reliable D call. The CDR3 is made up of 12 amino acids. The germline V gene has CDR1 MNHEY and CDR2 SVGEGT. The V gene lost 5 bases and the J gene lost 7 bases, with 11 bases spanning the gap. The CDR3: CASSTEVGGYTF. The CDR3 nucleotides are TGTGCCAGCAGTACGGAGGTCGGTGGCTACACCTTC.

This clone appeared once. V is TRBV2 and J is TRBJ2-3, with TRBD2 matching over 10 bases. V lost 8 bases to trimming and J lost 2 bases; unmatched junction nucleotides: 4. The germline V gene has CDR1 SNHLY and CDR2 FYNNEI. This CDR3 has 14 residues. Written as DNA, the CDR3 is TGTGCCAGCCAACTAGCGGGGACCACAGATACGCAGTATTTT. Its translation: CASQLAGTTDTQYF.

The rearrangement joins TRBV7-8 to TRBJ1-1, with a weak D call TRBD1 (5 bases). The germline V gene encodes CDR1 SGHVS and CDR2 FQNEAQ. CDR3 length equals 15 residues. V was shortened by 0 bases and J by 1 base, with 9 bases between the two germline ends. The CDR3 protein is CASSLARTGNTEAFF. The CDR3 nucleotides read TGTGCCAGCAGCTTAGCGAGAACAGGGAACACTGAAGCTTTCTTT.